The text below deals with one T cell receptor beta chain. Its antigen remains unidentified. The data were obtained in a study of T cells in Graves' hyperthyroidism and ophthalmopathy. TCR beta CDR3 regions were amplified from RNA transcripts. HTBI primers were used for first-round RT-PCR of the TCR CDR3. TCRdb analysed the multiplex PCR reads with MiXCR anew, one entry per CDR3 protein. Of under 550,000 distinct CDR3 sequences in the sample, about an eighth were seen once. Findings of the study overall: The blood repertoire included most of the expanded thyroid clonotypes above 0.001.

If no ophthalmopathy progression occurred within 18 months, Graves' hyperthyroidism was stable. Newly diagnosed patients aged 18 to 65 had hyperthyroidism of under 2 months' duration. This clonotype was sampled from a woman aged 18 to 35 with Graves' hyperthyroidism. Sequencing input: blood.

The CDR3 DNA sequence: TGTGCCACCTCAGGGGGCGGTTTTAGCACAGATACGCAGTATTTT. Its protein is CATSGGGFSTDTQYF. The genes are TRBV28 and TRBJ2-3, with 8 bases matching TRBD1. The V and J ends lost 10 bases and 0 bases, in that order; junction bases with no gene match: 9. Germline CDR1 MDHEN, CDR2 SYDVKM. The CDR3 is 15 amino acids.